Listed below are T cell receptor beta chains from one sample, sequenced in a study of T cells in Graves' hyperthyroidism and ophthalmopathy. A single record per CDR3 protein comes from TCRdb applying MiXCR to the multiplex PCR reads. The table has 530,000 or so distinct CDR3 sequences, 46% seen once. Sequenced sample: peripheral blood or thyroid tissue (not recorded which). Receptors were obtained from a woman between 18 and 29 years old with Graves' hyperthyroidism. The CDR3 runs from the conserved cysteine through the conserved F or W. The order of the fields is J gene, D gene, V gene, CDR3 protein. D genes are given only for firm matches.

TRBJ1-5,-,TRBV20-1,CSARGSQPQHF
TRBJ1-1,-,TRBV6-5,CASSPALNTEAFF
TRBJ2-1,TRBD1,TRBV10-1,CATNPGQGASEIYNEQFF
TRBJ1-4,-,TRBV11-2,CASSTDMGSNEKLFF
TRBJ2-5,TRBD2,TRBV19,CASSIGAGEGTQYF
TRBJ2-7,TRBD1,TRBV18,CASSLQGRNEQHF
TRBJ1-5,-,TRBV19,CASSASGGQPQHF
-,-,TRBV19,CASSIVGGDNEQFF
TRBJ1-2,-,TRBV3-1,CASSLVQKAPYGYTF
TRBJ2-7,TRBD1,TRBV20-1,CSARPLDRGEQYF
TRBJ1-3,-,TRBV3-1,CASSQGDTGNTIYF
TRBJ2-7,TRBD1,TRBV11-3,CASSPGTGRTYEQYF
TRBJ2-7,TRBD1,TRBV15,CATSRDQGAETYEQYF
TRBJ1-1,-,TRBV7-9,CASSSSGGTEAFF
TRBJ1-1,TRBD1,TRBV12-5,CASGTKPGTGRTEAFF
TRBJ2-3,TRBD1,TRBV5-1,CASTGTGNTDTQYF
TRBJ2-5,TRBD1,TRBV15,CATSRDRDRQETQYF
TRBJ1-5,-,TRBV29-1,CSVDRGQPQHF
TRBJ1-3,-,TRBV5-6,CASSLVGVGNTIYF
TRBJ2-7,TRBD1,TRBV2,CASSRTGNTYEQYF